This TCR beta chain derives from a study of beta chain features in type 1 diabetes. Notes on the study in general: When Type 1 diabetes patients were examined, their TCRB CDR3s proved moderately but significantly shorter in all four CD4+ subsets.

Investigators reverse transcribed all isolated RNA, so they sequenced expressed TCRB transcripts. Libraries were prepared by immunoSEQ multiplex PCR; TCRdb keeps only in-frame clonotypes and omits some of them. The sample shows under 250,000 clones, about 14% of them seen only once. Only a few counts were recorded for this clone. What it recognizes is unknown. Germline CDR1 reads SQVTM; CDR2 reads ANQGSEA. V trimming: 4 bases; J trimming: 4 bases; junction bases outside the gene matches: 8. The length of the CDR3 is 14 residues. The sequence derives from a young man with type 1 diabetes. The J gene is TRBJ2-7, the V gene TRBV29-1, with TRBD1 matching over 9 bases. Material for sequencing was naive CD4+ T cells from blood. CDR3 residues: CSVGRTGALYEQYF. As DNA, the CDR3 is TGCAGCGTTGGGAGGACAGGGGCATTATACGAGCAGTACTTC.